The rows below give T cell receptor beta chains drawn from one sample of a study of shared clonotypes between healthy human individuals. Using immunoSEQ multiplex PCR, the repertoire was profiled, and TCRdb retains in-frame clones only, with some absent. The sample carries 2 million or so clones, 90% to 95% recorded once. What was sequenced was naive CD4+ T cells sorted from blood. Receptor source: a man aged 18 to 29 in good health. The CDR3 runs from the conserved cysteine through the conserved F or W. The D gene is left open where the match is weak. Where a row states a size, it is once, few, many or the class of an expanded clone; other rows omit it.

j_call: TRBJ1-1
d_call: .
clone_size: .
v_call: TRBV6-4
cdr3_aa: CASSHAPNTEAFF
cdr3_nt: TGTGCCAGCAGCCATGCACCTAACACTGAAGCTTTCTTT

j_call: TRBJ2-7
d_call: .
clone_size: .
v_call: TRBV29-1
cdr3_aa: CSVGRGYEQYF
cdr3_nt: TGCAGCGTTGGTCGAGGGTACGAGCAGTACTTC

j_call: TRBJ2-5
d_call: .
clone_size: .
v_call: TRBV20-1
cdr3_aa: CSGGGVTQYF
cdr3_nt: TGCAGTGGCGGAGGGGTAACCCAGTACTTC

j_call: TRBJ2-7
d_call: .
clone_size: .
v_call: TRBV6-6
cdr3_aa: CATRAFPEQYF
cdr3_nt: TGTGCCACCCGCGCCTTCCCCGAGCAGTACTTC

j_call: TRBJ2-7
d_call: TRBD2
clone_size: .
v_call: TRBV5-1
cdr3_aa: CASSKGLADSYEQYF
cdr3_nt: TGCGCCAGCAGCAAGGGACTAGCGGACTCCTACGAGCAGTACTTC

j_call: TRBJ1-2
d_call: .
clone_size: .
v_call: TRBV27
cdr3_aa: CASGGVNYGYTF
cdr3_nt: TGTGCCAGCGGTGGGGTAAACTATGGCTACACCTTC

j_call: TRBJ1-2
d_call: TRBD1
clone_size: .
v_call: TRBV11-1
cdr3_aa: CASSLGQGALPNYGYTF
cdr3_nt: TGTGCCAGCAGCCTGGGACAGGGGGCGCTTCCCAACTATGGCTACACCTTC

j_call: TRBJ2-2
d_call: .
clone_size: .
v_call: TRBV5-1
cdr3_aa: CASSLGGANTGELFF
cdr3_nt: TGCGCCAGCAGCTTAGGAGGGGCTAACACCGGGGAGCTGTTTTTT

j_call: TRBJ2-7
d_call: .
clone_size: .
v_call: TRBV5-4
cdr3_aa: CASSLGTPITPYEQYF
cdr3_nt: TGTGCCAGCAGCTTGGGGACGCCCATTACCCCCTACGAGCAGTACTTC

j_call: TRBJ2-7
d_call: TRBD1
clone_size: .
v_call: TRBV7-2
cdr3_aa: CASSLLSPTGVYEQYF
cdr3_nt: TGTGCCAGCAGCTTACTCTCCCCCACAGGGGTCTACGAGCAGTACTTC

j_call: TRBJ2-7
d_call: .
clone_size: .
v_call: TRBV7-9
cdr3_aa: CASRRGGASSYEQYF
cdr3_nt: TGTGCCAGCAGGAGGGGCGGGGCGAGCTCCTACGAGCAGTACTTC

j_call: TRBJ2-7
d_call: TRBD1
clone_size: .
v_call: TRBV6-6
cdr3_aa: CASGTVSYEQYF
cdr3_nt: TGTGCCAGTGGGACAGTATCCTACGAGCAGTACTTC

j_call: TRBJ2-6
d_call: TRBD1
clone_size: .
v_call: TRBV25-1
cdr3_aa: CASRMTGVGANVLTF
cdr3_nt: TGTGCCAGCAGAATGACAGGGGTCGGGGCCAACGTCCTGACTTTC

j_call: TRBJ2-5
d_call: .
clone_size: .
v_call: TRBV28
cdr3_aa: CASSSPEGGGKTQYF
cdr3_nt: TGTGCCAGCAGCTCACCCGAGGGGGGTGGGAAGACCCAGTACTTC

j_call: TRBJ1-2
d_call: TRBD1
clone_size: .
v_call: TRBV27
cdr3_aa: CASRGRDRGPYGYTF
cdr3_nt: TGTGCCAGCAGGGGGCGGGACAGGGGGCCCTATGGCTACACCTTC

j_call: TRBJ1-2
d_call: TRBD1
clone_size: once
v_call: TRBV19
cdr3_aa: CASSLFGLDRGLSGYGYTF
cdr3_nt: TGTGCCAGTAGTCTTTTCGGGTTGGACAGGGGGCTCAGTGGCTATGGCTATACCTTC

j_call: TRBJ1-6
d_call: .
clone_size: .
v_call: TRBV27
cdr3_aa: CASKSTGGASSYNSPLHF
cdr3_nt: TGTGCCAGCAAGAGTACGGGGGGCGCAAGCTCCTATAATTCACCCCTCCACTTT

j_call: TRBJ1-1
d_call: .
clone_size: .
v_call: TRBV18
cdr3_aa: CASSPGQLRGLDTEAFF
cdr3_nt: TGTGCCAGCTCACCAGGACAGCTAAGGGGTCTGGACACTGAAGCTTTCTTT

j_call: TRBJ2-7
d_call: .
clone_size: .
v_call: TRBV29-1
cdr3_aa: CSVPRTGKSDEQYF
cdr3_nt: TGCAGCGTTCCCCGTACAGGGAAATCGGACGAGCAGTACTTC

j_call: TRBJ1-6
d_call: .
clone_size: .
v_call: TRBV19
cdr3_aa: CASRPRPAVPNSPLHF
cdr3_nt: TGTGCCAGTAGACCCAGGCCAGCGGTACCCAATTCACCCCTCCACTTT

j_call: TRBJ1-3
d_call: .
clone_size: .
v_call: TRBV6-5
cdr3_aa: CASRVDAGSGNTIYF
cdr3_nt: TGTGCCAGCAGAGTGGACGCCGGCTCTGGAAACACCATATATTTT

j_call: TRBJ2-7
d_call: .
clone_size: .
v_call: TRBV5-1
cdr3_aa: CASSLEGGGTEQYF
cdr3_nt: TGCGCCAGCAGCTTGGAGGGAGGGGGGACCGAGCAGTACTTC

j_call: TRBJ1-5
d_call: TRBD1
clone_size: .
v_call: TRBV28
cdr3_aa: CASSSDRARDQPQHF
cdr3_nt: TGTGCCAGCAGTTCCGACAGGGCGCGGGATCAGCCCCAGCATTTT

j_call: TRBJ2-2
d_call: .
clone_size: .
v_call: TRBV27
cdr3_aa: CASRLDRLATGELFF
cdr3_nt: TGTGCCAGCAGATTAGATCGTCTAGCGACCGGGGAGCTGTTTTTT

j_call: TRBJ2-7
d_call: .
clone_size: .
v_call: TRBV5-4
cdr3_aa: CASSLDPGVSDEQYF
cdr3_nt: TGTGCCAGCAGCTTGGATCCGGGAGTGAGTGACGAGCAGTACTTC

j_call: TRBJ2-3
d_call: .
clone_size: .
v_call: TRBV9
cdr3_aa: CASSVAGWGAQSSTDTQYF
cdr3_nt: TGTGCCAGCAGCGTAGCTGGGTGGGGGGCCCAATCTAGCACAGATACGCAGTATTTT

j_call: TRBJ1-1
d_call: TRBD1
clone_size: .
v_call: TRBV5-1
cdr3_aa: CASSLGQGVLNTEAFF
cdr3_nt: TGCGCCAGCAGCTTGGGCCAGGGGGTTTTGAACACTGAAGCTTTCTTT

j_call: TRBJ2-3
d_call: TRBD2
clone_size: .
v_call: TRBV5-1
cdr3_aa: CASSLDTSGRATQYF
cdr3_nt: TGCGCCAGCAGCTTGGACACTAGCGGGAGGGCTACGCAGTATTTT

j_call: TRBJ2-3
d_call: TRBD2
clone_size: .
v_call: TRBV2
cdr3_aa: CASSPGLAGVSSTDTQYF
cdr3_nt: TGTGCCAGCAGTCCCGGACTAGCGGGGGTGTCTAGCACAGATACGCAGTATTTT

j_call: TRBJ2-7
d_call: TRBD2
clone_size: .
v_call: TRBV7-2
cdr3_aa: CASSFLSTSGRAGYEQYF
cdr3_nt: TGTGCCAGCAGCTTCCTCAGTACTAGCGGGAGGGCCGGGTACGAGCAGTACTTC

j_call: TRBJ2-1
d_call: .
clone_size: .
v_call: TRBV30
cdr3_aa: CAWSVSNEQFF
cdr3_nt: TGTGCCTGGAGTGTATCTAATGAGCAGTTCTTC

j_call: TRBJ2-7
d_call: .
clone_size: many
v_call: TRBV10-3
cdr3_aa: CAIRAGVKDEQYF
cdr3_nt: TGTGCCATCAGGGCAGGGGTAAAGGACGAGCAGTACTTC

j_call: TRBJ2-5
d_call: TRBD1
clone_size: .
v_call: TRBV7-2
cdr3_aa: CASSTSGGETQYF
cdr3_nt: TGTGCCAGCAGCACATCAGGGGGAGAGACCCAGTACTTC

j_call: TRBJ2-7
d_call: .
clone_size: .
v_call: TRBV6-5
cdr3_aa: CATQGHSYEQYF
cdr3_nt: TGTGCCACCCAAGGACACAGCTACGAGCAGTACTTC

j_call: TRBJ2-7
d_call: TRBD2
clone_size: .
v_call: TRBV2
cdr3_aa: CASTLTSGTDEQYF
cdr3_nt: TGTGCCAGCACCCTGACTAGCGGGACAGACGAGCAGTACTTC

j_call: TRBJ1-2
d_call: TRBD1
clone_size: once
v_call: TRBV7-9
cdr3_aa: CASSLDRGQGYIYGYTF
cdr3_nt: TGTGCCAGCAGCTTAGATAGGGGACAGGGGTACATCTATGGCTACACCTTC

j_call: TRBJ2-2
d_call: .
clone_size: .
v_call: TRBV18
cdr3_aa: CASSPYQRPNTGELFF
cdr3_nt: TGTGCCAGCTCACCATATCAACGGCCAAACACCGGGGAGCTGTTTTTT

j_call: TRBJ2-3
d_call: .
clone_size: .
v_call: TRBV5-1
cdr3_aa: CASSSLQGGGPTDTQYF
cdr3_nt: TGCGCCAGCAGCTCCCTCCAAGGGGGGGGCCCCACAGATACGCAGTATTTT

j_call: TRBJ2-1
d_call: .
clone_size: .
v_call: TRBV5-6
cdr3_aa: CASSLQGRNEQFF
cdr3_nt: TGTGCCAGCAGCTTACAGGGTCGTAATGAGCAGTTCTTC

j_call: TRBJ2-1
d_call: .
clone_size: once
v_call: TRBV5-6
cdr3_aa: CASSPTDNSYNEQFF
cdr3_nt: TGTGCCAGCAGCCCGACAGACAACTCCTACAATGAGCAGTTCTTC

j_call: TRBJ2-1
d_call: TRBD2
clone_size: .
v_call: TRBV29-1
cdr3_aa: CSVELRTSGKYNEQFF
cdr3_nt: TGCAGCGTTGAACTCAGGACTAGCGGGAAATACAATGAGCAGTTCTTC

j_call: TRBJ2-5
d_call: .
clone_size: .
v_call: TRBV28
cdr3_aa: CASSSGAETQYF
cdr3_nt: TGTGCCAGCAGCTCGGGGGCGGAGACCCAGTACTTC

j_call: TRBJ2-7
d_call: TRBD2
clone_size: once
v_call: TRBV25-1
cdr3_aa: CASRTSGGYEQYF
cdr3_nt: TGTGCCAGCAGAACTAGCGGGGGTTACGAGCAGTACTTC

j_call: TRBJ2-7
d_call: TRBD2
clone_size: .
v_call: TRBV9
cdr3_aa: CASSHETSGGYEQYF
cdr3_nt: TGTGCCAGCAGCCACGAGACTAGCGGTGGATACGAGCAGTACTTC

j_call: TRBJ2-3
d_call: .
clone_size: .
v_call: TRBV18
cdr3_aa: CASSLNRQDYATDTQYF
cdr3_nt: TGTGCCAGCTCATTGAATCGACAGGACTACGCTACAGATACGCAGTATTTT

j_call: TRBJ2-6
d_call: TRBD1
clone_size: .
v_call: TRBV7-9
cdr3_aa: CASSGQGDVSVLTF
cdr3_nt: TGTGCCAGCAGCGGACAGGGTGACGTCAGCGTCCTGACTTTC

j_call: TRBJ2-7
d_call: TRBD1
clone_size: .
v_call: TRBV11-2
cdr3_aa: CASSRDSLTSYEQYF
cdr3_nt: TGTGCCAGCAGCCGGGACAGCCTTACTTCCTACGAGCAGTACTTC